This paragraph covers one T cell receptor (beta chain) sequence. Its target antigen remains unknown. No qualities accompany the bases; no much larger clone lies one base away. The source of the sample is a study of high-grade serous ovarian cancer treatment subgroups (dated by TCRdb to the early 2020s). Notes on the research overall: Sequencing yielded a mean of around 13,000 reads and under 7,500 unique TCR beta rearrangements per sample. The study profiled TCR beta repertoires in high-grade serous ovarian cancer patients grouped by complete gross resection or neoadjuvant chemotherapy response under a laparoscopic triage algorithm. The approximately 30-patient cohort included ten or so patients with no residual disease after primary surgery (R0), ten or so excellent NACT responders, and ten or so poor NACT responders. One primary tumor sample and two metastatic tumor samples were contributed by each patient, so that 90 samples were obtained in total. Overall study results and their limits: Repertoire similarity ranging from roughly 0.1 to 0.8 was observed between tumors from the same patient, whereas almost no similarity was observed between different patients. Because bulk tumor TCR sequencing provided no spatial information, insight into HGSC tumor complexity and diversity was limited. TCR repertoire analyses were focused on CDR3, and CDR1 and CDR2 were not analyzed. TCR clonal relatedness correlated positively with neoantigen level and, by trend, with copy number variation and mutation load from whole-genome sequencing.

Via the germline V gene, CDR1 is MNHNS and CDR2 SASEGT. The CDR3, cysteine through valine, is 15 amino acids long. Only the CDR3 DNA stays, 45 bases, in frame from base 1. From V the trimming removes 0 bases and from J it removes 11 bases, while the gene matches leave 7 bases of the junction unaccounted for. Collection of tumor samples took place before definitive surgery or chemotherapy. Genomic DNA extraction was performed by the MD Anderson Biospecimen Extraction Resource, and TCR sequencing was carried out by the MD Anderson Cancer Genomics Laboratory. High-throughput TCR profiling via ImmunoSEQ was performed on the approximately 95 tumor samples. The study's own analysis went as follows. To measure repertoire diversity, the metrics used were richness (unique productive sequences), clonality, evenness and relatedness, and the Bhattacharyya coefficient was used to assess similarity between samples. A sensitivity analysis that removed TCRs with fewer than two reads produced consistent conclusions. Imported from immuneACCESS, the table was reduced by TCRdb to in-frame sequences with V and J called. These copies leave out some clones; in studies compared against another copy, an unresolved V gene accounts for under half, and the cause of the remainder is not known. V, J and clone size derive from that table, while D and trimming were established from the DNA sequence. The sample yields about 5,200 clones; over 55% were counted once. The ten largest clones take up about a sixth of the sample.

The chain is assembled from TRBV6-1 and TRBJ2-7; 13 middle bases align to TRBD2. Sequencing used tumor tissue. The sequence came from a human donor with high-grade serous ovarian cancer. This receptor carries the CDR3 CASSEAGLAGPREYV. The DNA sequence is TGTGCCAGCAGTGAAGCGGGACTAGCGGGACCTCGTGAGTACGTC.